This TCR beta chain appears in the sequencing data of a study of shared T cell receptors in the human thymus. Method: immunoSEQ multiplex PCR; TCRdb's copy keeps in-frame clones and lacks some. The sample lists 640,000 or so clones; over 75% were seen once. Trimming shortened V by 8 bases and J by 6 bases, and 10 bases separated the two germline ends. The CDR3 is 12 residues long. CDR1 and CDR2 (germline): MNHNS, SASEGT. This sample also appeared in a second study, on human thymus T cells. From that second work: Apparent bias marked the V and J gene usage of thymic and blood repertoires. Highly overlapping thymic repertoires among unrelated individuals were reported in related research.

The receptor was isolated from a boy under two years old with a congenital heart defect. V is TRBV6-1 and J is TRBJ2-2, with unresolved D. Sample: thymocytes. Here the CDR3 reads CASVVIPGELFF. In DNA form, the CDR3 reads TGTGCCAGCGTAGTGATCCCCGGGGAGCTGTTTTTT.